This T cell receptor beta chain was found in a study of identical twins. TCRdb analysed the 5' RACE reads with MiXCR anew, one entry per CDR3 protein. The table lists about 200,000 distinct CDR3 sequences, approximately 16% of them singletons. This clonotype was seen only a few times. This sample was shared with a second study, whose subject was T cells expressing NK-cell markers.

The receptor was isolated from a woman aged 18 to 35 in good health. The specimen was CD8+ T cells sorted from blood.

The CDR3, as DNA: TGTGCCAGCAGCACTTCCTGGGTGAGGATCGAGCAGTACTTC. Translation: CASSTSWVRIEQYF. The V call is TRBV21-1, the J call TRBJ2-7. TRBV21-1 is noted as a pseudogene. This CDR3 spans 14 amino acids.